The clone carrying this TCR beta chain occurred a few times. Its target is not known. These data originate in a study of blood T cells in healthy people across ages. Points from the study as a whole: Measured against age, TCR beta diversity per million T cells decreased in a roughly linear manner. Higher naive T cell percentage went strongly together with higher TCR beta diversity.

Then a second PCR, running roughly 7 to 11 cycles, was carried out with a sample-barcoded 5' primer and a J-beta primer mix. MiXCR, applied by TCRdb to the 5' RACE reads, yields one record per CDR3 protein. The sample holds some 1.4 million distinct CDR3 sequences, approximately 38% seen once. Healthy individuals of Caucasian origin from Russia, aged about 6 to 100, served as donors. Each individual donor underwent a draw of about 11 milliliters of peripheral blood. Germline V gene data show CDR1 as SEHNR and CDR2 as FQNEAQ (reference sequence). Trimming took 1 base from V and 5 from J, leaving 15 bases between them. The CDR3 totals 16 residues.

This receptor was obtained from a woman under 30 in good health. The rearrangement joins TRBV7-9 to TRBJ2-1, with a weak D call TRBD2 (7 bases). The specimen sequenced was blood. CDR3 DNA sequence: TGTGCCAGCAGCTTAGGGTCACGGGGGGCGAACAATGAGCAGTTCTTC. Its protein product is CASSLGSRGANNEQFF. Using reference TRBV7-9 and TRBJ2-1 for the parts outside the CDR3, the full variable domain is DTGVSQNPRHKITKRGQNVTFRCDPISEHNRLYWYRQTLGQGPEFLTYFQNEAQLEKSRLLSDRFSAERPKGSFSTLEIQRTEQGDSAMYLCASSLGSRGANNEQFFGPGTRLTVL.